This is a list of T cell receptor beta chains from one sample in a study of OX40 agonist ivuxolimab in advanced cancers. Sequencing used immunoSEQ multiplex PCR; TCRdb keeps in-frame clones, though not all of them. Among more than 40,000 clones listed, approximately 80% were seen once. The sample consisted of CD4+ or CD8+ T cells sorted from blood, taken in a trial of the OX40 agonist ivuxolimab. The receptors come from an adult with an advanced solid tumor such as melanoma, head and neck, liver or kidney cancer. The CDR3 runs from the conserved cysteine through the conserved F or W. Fields, in order: V gene, J gene, CDR3 length, CDR3 protein.

TRBV11-2,TRBJ2-1,15,CASSFRTGSYNEQFF
TRBV5-5,TRBJ2-7,14,CASSWDRGYGEQYF
TRBV7-9,TRBJ2-7,15,CASSPSLGSGYEQYF
TRBV6-6,TRBJ1-1,14,CASRSTGGLPEAFF
TRBV5-1,TRBJ2-7,13,CASSLNGAYEQYF
TRBV5-4,TRBJ2-1,13,CASSLDSSNEQFF
TRBV27,TRBJ2-1,15,CASSSGTSGYNEQFF
TRBV25-1,TRBJ2-6,17,CASSNRDTYIGANVLTF
TRBV2,TRBJ1-2,14,CASRSTDDNYGYTF
TRBV5-6,TRBJ1-1,14,CASSLAVGGTEAFF
TRBV4-1,TRBJ2-5,17,CASSLSGLAGDQETQYF
TRBV28,TRBJ1-2,17,CASSLSVQLGSDYGYTF
TRBV7-9,TRBJ2-1,16,CASSSPGLAASDEQFF
TRBV29-1,TRBJ1-6,15,CSVEGQGAADSPLHF
TRBV27,TRBJ2-7,15,CASSLSGWGDYEQYF
TRBV5-5,TRBJ1-2,14,CASSIGQGADGYTF
TRBV20-1,TRBJ1-4,11,CSAWIGEKLFF
TRBV6-6,TRBJ1-2,11,CASSYTLGYTF
TRBV15,TRBJ2-6,14,CATSLTAGANVLTF
TRBV30,TRBJ2-5,14,CAWSGPPYGETQYF
TRBV7-9,TRBJ2-4,17,CASTQSKKTGAKNIQYF
TRBV27,TRBJ1-2,13,CASRGGQDGGYTF
TRBV7-9,TRBJ1-2,13,CASSPWAEEGYTF
TRBV11-3,TRBJ2-1,13,CASSVRVNYEQFF
TRBV5-1,TRBJ2-1,16,CASSPITGTAYNEQFF
TRBV9,TRBJ2-6,14,CASSGLFGANVLTF
TRBV6-1,TRBJ2-7,12,CASSDSGHEQYF
TRBV14,TRBJ2-1,14,CASSPTWAGNEQFF
TRBV14,TRBJ1-3,13,CASSPFSGNTIYF
TRBV19,TRBJ1-1,14,CASSIGSKNTEAFF
TRBV5-1,TRBJ2-3,14,CASSLEAGGDTQYF
TRBV6-5,TRBJ2-7,14,CASSYKGEGYEQYF
TRBV6-1,TRBJ1-5,15,CASSEILGGNQPQHF
TRBV6-5,TRBJ2-5,15,CASSRTSGGNETQYF
TRBV9,TRBJ2-3,15,CASSPPGPQAYTQYF
TRBV10-2,TRBJ2-7,13,CASSVLDPYEQYF
TRBV27,TRBJ2-3,12,CASSPSTDTQYF
TRBV28,TRBJ2-7,18,CASSQATSGLAGGYEQYF
TRBV4-2,TRBJ1-4,17,CASSQEDQGVLVGKLFF
TRBV7-9,TRBJ1-1,14,CASSLALGSGEAFF
TRBV4-2,TRBJ1-1,14,CASSQIGGDTEAFF
TRBV6-5,TRBJ1-6,15,CASSDRTGDNSPLHF
TRBV13,TRBJ2-7,12,CASSSQGNEQYF
TRBV6-4,TRBJ2-1,13,CASSELGDNEQFF
TRBV7-9,TRBJ2-7,16,CASSFSGTPRPYEQYF
TRBV11-2,TRBJ2-5,14,CASSLVGGAGTQYF
TRBV6-6,TRBJ2-7,12,CASSQSSYEQYF
TRBV11-2,TRBJ2-5,17,CASSLGSGGVFQETQYF
TRBV13,TRBJ2-2,20,CASSLSGKLAGGWDTGELFF
TRBV29-1,TRBJ2-3,13,CSVEGLPTDTQYF
TRBV9,TRBJ2-2,13,CASSGTNTGELFF
TRBV9,TRBJ2-7,15,CASSVAGSSSYEQYF
TRBV7-9,TRBJ2-1,16,CASSSPRDREGNEQFF